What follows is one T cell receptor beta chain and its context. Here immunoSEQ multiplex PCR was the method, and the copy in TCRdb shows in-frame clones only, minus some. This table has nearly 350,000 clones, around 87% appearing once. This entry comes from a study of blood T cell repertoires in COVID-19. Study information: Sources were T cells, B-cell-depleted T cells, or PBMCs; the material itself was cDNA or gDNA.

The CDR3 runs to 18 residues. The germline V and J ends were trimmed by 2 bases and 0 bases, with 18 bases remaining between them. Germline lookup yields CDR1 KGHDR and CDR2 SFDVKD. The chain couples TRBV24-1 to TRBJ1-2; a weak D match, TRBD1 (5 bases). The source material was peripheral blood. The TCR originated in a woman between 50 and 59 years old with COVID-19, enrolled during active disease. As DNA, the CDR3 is TGTGCCACCAGTGATTCTAACAGGCAGTTAGGATCTAACTATGGCTACACCTTC. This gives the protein CATSDSNRQLGSNYGYTF.